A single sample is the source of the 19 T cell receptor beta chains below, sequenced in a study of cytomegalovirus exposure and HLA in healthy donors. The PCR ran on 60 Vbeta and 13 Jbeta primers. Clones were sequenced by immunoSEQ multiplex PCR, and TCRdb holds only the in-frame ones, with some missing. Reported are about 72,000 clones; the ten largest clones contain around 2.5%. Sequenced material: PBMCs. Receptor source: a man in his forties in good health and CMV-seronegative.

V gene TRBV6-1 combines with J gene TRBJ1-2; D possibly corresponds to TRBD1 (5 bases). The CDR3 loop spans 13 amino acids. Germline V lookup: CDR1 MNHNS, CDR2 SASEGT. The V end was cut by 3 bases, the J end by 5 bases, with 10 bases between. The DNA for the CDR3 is TGTGCCAGCAGTGACCAGGGATCTTATGGCTACACCTTC. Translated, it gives CASSDQGSYGYTF.

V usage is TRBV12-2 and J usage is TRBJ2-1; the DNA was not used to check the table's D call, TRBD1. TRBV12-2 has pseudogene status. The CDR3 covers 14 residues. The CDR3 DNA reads TGTGCAATGGGGGCGAGAGAACTTTACAATGAGCAGTTCTTC. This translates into CAMGARELYNEQFF.

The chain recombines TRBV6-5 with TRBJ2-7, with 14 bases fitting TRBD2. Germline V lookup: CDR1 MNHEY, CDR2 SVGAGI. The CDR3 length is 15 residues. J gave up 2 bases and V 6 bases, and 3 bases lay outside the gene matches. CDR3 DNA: TGTGCCAGCAGGTCGACTAGCGGGGGGGCCTACGAGCAGTACTTC. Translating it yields CASRSTSGGAYEQYF.

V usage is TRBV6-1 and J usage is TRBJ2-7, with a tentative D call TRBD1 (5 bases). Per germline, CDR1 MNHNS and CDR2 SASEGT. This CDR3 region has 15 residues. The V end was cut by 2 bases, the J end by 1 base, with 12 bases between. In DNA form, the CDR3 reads TGTGCCAGCAGTGAATCGACAGCTGGGTCCTACGAGCAGTACTTC. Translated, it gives CASSESTAGSYEQYF.

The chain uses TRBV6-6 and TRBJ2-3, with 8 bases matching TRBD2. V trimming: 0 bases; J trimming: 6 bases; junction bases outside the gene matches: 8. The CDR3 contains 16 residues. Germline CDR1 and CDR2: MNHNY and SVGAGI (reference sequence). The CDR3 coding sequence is TGTGCCAGCAGTTACTCTTCGGGGGGGCGTTGGGATACGCAGTATTTT. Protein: CASSYSSGGRWDTQYF.

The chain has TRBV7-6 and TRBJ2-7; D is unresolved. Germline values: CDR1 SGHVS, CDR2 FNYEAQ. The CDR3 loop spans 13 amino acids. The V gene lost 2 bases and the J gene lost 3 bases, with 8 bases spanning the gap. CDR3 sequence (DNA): TGTGCCAGCAGCTTAAGCCCCGGCTACGAGCAGTACTTC. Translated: CASSLSPGYEQYF.

DNA of the CDR3: TGTGCCAGCAGCCCGACGACTGCGTTAGAGACCCAGTACTTC. This codes for CASSPTTALETQYF. The chain employs TRBV2 and TRBJ2-5; D unresolved. This CDR3 has 14 residues. In germline, CDR1 is SNHLY, CDR2 FYNNEI. Trimming removed 6 bases from V and 4 bases from J, with 15 bases in between.

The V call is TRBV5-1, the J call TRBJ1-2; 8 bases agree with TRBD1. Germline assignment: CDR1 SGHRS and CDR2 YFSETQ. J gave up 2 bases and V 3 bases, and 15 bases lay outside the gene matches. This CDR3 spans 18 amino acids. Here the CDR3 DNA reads TGCGCCAGCAGCTCTCCTGGGGACAGGATACCGCCAAACTATGGCTACACCTTC. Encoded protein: CASSSPGDRIPPNYGYTF. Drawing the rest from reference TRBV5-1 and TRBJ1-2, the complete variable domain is KAGVTQTPRYLIKTRGQQVTLSCSPISGHRSVSWYQQTPGQGLQFLFEYFSETQRNKGNFPGRFSGRQFSNSRSEMNVSTLELGDSALYLCASSSPGDRIPPNYGYTFGSGTRLTVV.

CDR3 nucleotides: TGTGCCAGCAGCTTGGGTGGGGGGGGTATCTACGAGCAGTACTTC. This codes for CASSLGGGGIYEQYF. The chain carries TRBV7-2 and TRBJ2-7, with 7 bases aligning to TRBD2. Per the germline V gene, CDR1 is SGHTA and CDR2 is FQGNSA. Unmatched junction bases numbered 8, after V lost 3 bases and J lost 3 bases. The CDR3 is 15 amino acids.

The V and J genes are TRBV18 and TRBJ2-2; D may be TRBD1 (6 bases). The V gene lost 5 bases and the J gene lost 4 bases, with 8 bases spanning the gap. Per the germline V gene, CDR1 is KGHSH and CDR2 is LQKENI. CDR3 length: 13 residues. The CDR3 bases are TGTGCCAGCTCAGAGACAGGCACCGGGGAGCTGTTTTTT. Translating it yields CASSETGTGELFF.

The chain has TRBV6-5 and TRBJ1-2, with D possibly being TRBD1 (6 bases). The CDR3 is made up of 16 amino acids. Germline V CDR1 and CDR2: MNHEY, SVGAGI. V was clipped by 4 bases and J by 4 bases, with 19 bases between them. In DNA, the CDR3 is TGTGCCAGCAGTTGGGGAGGGGTCGGGACACTCTATGGCTACACCTTC. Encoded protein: CASSWGGVGTLYGYTF.

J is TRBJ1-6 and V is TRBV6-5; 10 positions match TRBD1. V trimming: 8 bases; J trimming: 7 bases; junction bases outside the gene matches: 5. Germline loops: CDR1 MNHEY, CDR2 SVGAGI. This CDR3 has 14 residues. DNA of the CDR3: TGTGCCAGCTCGGACAGGGGGATGAATTCACCCCTCCACTTT. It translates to CASSDRGMNSPLHF.

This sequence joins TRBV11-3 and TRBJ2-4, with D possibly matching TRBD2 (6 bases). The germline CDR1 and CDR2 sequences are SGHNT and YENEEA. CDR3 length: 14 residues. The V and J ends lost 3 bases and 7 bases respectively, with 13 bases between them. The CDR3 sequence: CASSLGGEGNIQYF. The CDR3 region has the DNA TGTGCCAGCAGCTTGGGGGGAGAGGGGAACATTCAGTACTTC.

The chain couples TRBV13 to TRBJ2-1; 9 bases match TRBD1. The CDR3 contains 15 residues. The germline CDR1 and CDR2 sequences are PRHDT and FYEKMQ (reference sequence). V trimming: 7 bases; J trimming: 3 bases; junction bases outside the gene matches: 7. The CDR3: CASKVTGGFYNEQFF. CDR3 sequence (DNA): TGTGCCAGCAAGGTCACAGGGGGCTTCTACAATGAGCAGTTCTTC. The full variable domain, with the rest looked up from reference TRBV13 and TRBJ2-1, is AAGVIQSPRHLIKEKRETATLKCYPIPRHDTVYWYQQGPGQDPQFLISFYEKMQSDKGSIPDRFSAQQFSDYHSELNMSSLELGDSALYFCASKVTGGFYNEQFFGPGTRLTVL.

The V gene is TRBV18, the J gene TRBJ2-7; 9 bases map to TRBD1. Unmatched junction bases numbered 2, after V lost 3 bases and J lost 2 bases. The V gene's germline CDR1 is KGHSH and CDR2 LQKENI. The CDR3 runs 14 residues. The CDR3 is CASSPGTGPYEQYF. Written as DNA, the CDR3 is TGTGCCAGCTCACCCGGGACAGGGCCCTACGAGCAGTACTTC.

CDR3 region: CASSWGGGASGYTF. CDR3 nucleotides: TGTGCCAGCAGCTGGGGAGGAGGGGCGTCGGGCTACACCTTC. The chain combines TRBV7-2 with TRBJ1-2; TRBD1 might be the D (5 bases). Germline V gives CDR1 SGHTA, CDR2 FQGNSA. The V gene lost 4 bases and the J gene lost 8 bases, with 17 bases spanning the gap. The CDR3 has 14 residues.

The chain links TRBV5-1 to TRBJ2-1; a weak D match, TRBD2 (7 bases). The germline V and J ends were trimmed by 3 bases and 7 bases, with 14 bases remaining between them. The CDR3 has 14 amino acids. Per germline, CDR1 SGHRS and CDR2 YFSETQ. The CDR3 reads CASSSGGGVNEQFF. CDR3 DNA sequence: TGCGCCAGCAGCTCCGGAGGGGGGGTAAATGAGCAGTTCTTC.

For the CDR3, the DNA is TGTGCCAGCAGCTTAGGCGCCTGGGGAGTCGAGCAGTACTTC. Protein: CASSLGAWGVEQYF. This rearrangement joins TRBV7-9 to TRBJ2-7, with a tentative D call TRBD2 (5 bases). The CDR3 runs to 14 residues. Trimming pared 1 base from V and 6 bases from J, leaving 13 bases between. The V gene's germline CDR1 is SEHNR and CDR2 FQNEAQ (reference sequence). The full variable domain, completed using reference TRBV7-9 and TRBJ2-7, is DTGVSQNPRHKITKRGQNVTFRCDPISEHNRLYWYRQTLGQGPEFLTYFQNEAQLEKSRLLSDRFSAERPKGSFSTLEIQRTEQGDSAMYLCASSLGAWGVEQYFGPGTRLTVT.

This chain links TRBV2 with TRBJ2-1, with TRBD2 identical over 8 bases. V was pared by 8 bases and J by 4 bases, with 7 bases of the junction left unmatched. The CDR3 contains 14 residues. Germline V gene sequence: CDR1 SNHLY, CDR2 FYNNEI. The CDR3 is CASGGTSVYNEQFF. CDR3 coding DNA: TGTGCCAGCGGAGGGACTAGTGTTTACAATGAGCAGTTCTTC.